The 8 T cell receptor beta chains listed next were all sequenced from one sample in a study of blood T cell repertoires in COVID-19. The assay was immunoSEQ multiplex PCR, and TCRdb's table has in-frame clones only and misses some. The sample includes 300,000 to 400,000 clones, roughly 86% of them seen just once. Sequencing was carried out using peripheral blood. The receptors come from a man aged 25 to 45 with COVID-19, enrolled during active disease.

The CDR3 here is CASSKKTGGDSNQPQHF. Written as DNA, the CDR3 is TGCGCCAGCAGCAAAAAAACGGGGGGAGATAGCAATCAGCCCCAGCATTTT. The rearrangement joins TRBV5-1 to TRBJ1-5; D is perhaps TRBD1 (5 bases). CDR3 size: 17 residues. Germline V CDR1 and CDR2: SGHRS, YFSETQ. Trimming removed 4 bases from V and 0 bases from J, with 17 bases in between.

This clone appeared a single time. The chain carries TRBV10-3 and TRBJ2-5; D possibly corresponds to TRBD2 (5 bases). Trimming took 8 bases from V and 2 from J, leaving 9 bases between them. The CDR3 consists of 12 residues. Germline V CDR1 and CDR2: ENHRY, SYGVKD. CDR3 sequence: CAIRGNQETQYF. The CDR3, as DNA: TGTGCCATCCGAGGGAATCAAGAGACCCAGTACTTC.

CDR3 sequence reads: CASSQRRNTEAFF. In DNA form, the CDR3 reads TGTGCCAGCAGCCAAAGGAGAAACACTGAAGCTTTCTTT. The chain carries TRBV3-1 (or the pseudogene TRBV3-2) and TRBJ1-1; D call uncertain. CDR1 is LGHDT, CDR2 YNNKEL, per germline (reference sequence). Trimming stripped 2 bases from V and 2 bases from J, with 6 bases between. The CDR3 is 13 amino acids.

The CDR3 sequence is CASAKRQGSQETQYF. In nucleotides, the CDR3 is TGTGCCAGTGCCAAACGACAGGGGTCCCAAGAGACCCAGTACTTC. J is TRBJ2-5 and V is TRBV19, with 8 bases aligning to TRBD1. V dropped 8 bases and J dropped 1; count of bases not matched to a gene: 9. CDR1 LNHDA and CDR2 SQIVND come from the germline V gene (reference sequence). The CDR3 covers 15 residues.

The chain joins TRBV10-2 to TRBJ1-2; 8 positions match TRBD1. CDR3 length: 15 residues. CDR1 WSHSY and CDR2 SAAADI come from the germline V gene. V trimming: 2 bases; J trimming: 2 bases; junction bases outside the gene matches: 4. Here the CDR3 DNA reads TGCGCCAGCAGTGAGGTCCAGGGGGCGAACTATGGCTACACCTTC. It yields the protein CASSEVQGANYGYTF.

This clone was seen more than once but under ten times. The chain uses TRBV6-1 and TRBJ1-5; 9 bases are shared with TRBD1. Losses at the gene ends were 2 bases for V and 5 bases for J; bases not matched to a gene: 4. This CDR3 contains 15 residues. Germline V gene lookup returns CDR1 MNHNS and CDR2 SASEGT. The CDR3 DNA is TGTGCCAGCAGTGAATCCGGACAGGGGTATCAGCCCCAGCATTTT. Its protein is CASSESGQGYQPQHF.

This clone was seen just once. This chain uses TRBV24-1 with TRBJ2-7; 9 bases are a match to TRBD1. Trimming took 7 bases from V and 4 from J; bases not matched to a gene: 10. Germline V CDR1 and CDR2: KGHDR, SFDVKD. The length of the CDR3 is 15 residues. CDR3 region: CATRMGQGRVYEQYF. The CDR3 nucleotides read TGTGCCACCAGGATGGGACAGGGAAGGGTTTACGAGCAGTACTTC.

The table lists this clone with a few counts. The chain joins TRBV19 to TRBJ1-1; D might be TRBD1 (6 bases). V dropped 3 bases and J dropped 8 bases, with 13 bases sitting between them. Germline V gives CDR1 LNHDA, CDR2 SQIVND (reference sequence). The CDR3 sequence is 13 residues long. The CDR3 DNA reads TGTGCCAGTAGTATTGGGGGAGGGACAGAAGCTTTCTTT. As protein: CASSIGGGTEAFF.